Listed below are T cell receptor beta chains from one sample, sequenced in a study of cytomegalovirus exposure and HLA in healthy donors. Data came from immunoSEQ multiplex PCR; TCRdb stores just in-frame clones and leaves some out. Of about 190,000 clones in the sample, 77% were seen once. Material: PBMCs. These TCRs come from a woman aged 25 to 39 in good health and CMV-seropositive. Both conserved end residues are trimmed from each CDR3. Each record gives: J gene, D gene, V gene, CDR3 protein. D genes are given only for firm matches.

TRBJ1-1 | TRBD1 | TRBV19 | ASSPGQGRTEAF
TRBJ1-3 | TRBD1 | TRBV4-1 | ASSQVRGGDRALGNTIY
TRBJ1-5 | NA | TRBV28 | ASIRPGGYNQPQH
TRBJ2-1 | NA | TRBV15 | ATSRDNRYNEQF
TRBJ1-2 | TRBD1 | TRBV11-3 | ASSRQGGYGYT
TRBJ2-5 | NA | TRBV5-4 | ASSHRDIETQY
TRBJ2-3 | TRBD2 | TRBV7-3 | ASSLTLAGLDTQY
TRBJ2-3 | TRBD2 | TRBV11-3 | ASSLGQGGGSDTQY
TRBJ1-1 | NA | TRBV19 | ASQDRFYTEAF
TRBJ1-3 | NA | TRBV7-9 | ASSEGGERSGNTIY
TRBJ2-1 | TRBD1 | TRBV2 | ASSEGQGIWDEQF
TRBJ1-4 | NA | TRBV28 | ASSSTGRNEKLF
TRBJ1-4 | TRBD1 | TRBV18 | ASSRRDVPGQGPGLF
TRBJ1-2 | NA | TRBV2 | ASSEQAYGYT
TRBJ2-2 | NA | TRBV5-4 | ASSSGGTGELF
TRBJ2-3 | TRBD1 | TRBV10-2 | ASRQGAKDTQY
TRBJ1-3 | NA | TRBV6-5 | ASRSIGSSGNTIY
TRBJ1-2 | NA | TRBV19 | ASSLVANYGYT
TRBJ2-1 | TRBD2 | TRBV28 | ASGPAGGGYNEQF
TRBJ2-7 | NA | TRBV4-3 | ASSAGGVSYEQY
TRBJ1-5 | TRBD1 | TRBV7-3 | ASSRDRDQPQH
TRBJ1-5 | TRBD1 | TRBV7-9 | ASSRTGDQPQH
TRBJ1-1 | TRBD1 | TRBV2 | ASSSDRGRVDTEAF
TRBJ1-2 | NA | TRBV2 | ASSELQGAMDGYT
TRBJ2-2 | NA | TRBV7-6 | ASSIVSGGTGELF